The next 6 T cell receptor beta chains were all read from a single sample in a study of T cell repertoires in ileal Crohn's disease. Method: immunoSEQ multiplex PCR; TCRdb's copy keeps in-frame clones and lacks some. Of a few thousand clones listed, approximately 95% are singletons. Sequenced: ileal tissue. The source of these receptors is an adult with Crohn's disease.

This clone showed up just once. Written as DNA, the CDR3 is TGTGCCATCAGCCCCGGGACAGCGTACAATGAGCAGTTCTTC. Its protein is CAISPGTAYNEQFF. The genes are TRBV10-3 and TRBJ2-1, with 7 bases lining up with TRBD1. The CDR3 covers 14 residues. Germline trimming cut 6 bases from V and 4 bases from J; bases unmatched to any gene: 6. Germline loops: CDR1 ENHRY, CDR2 SYGVKD.

As DNA, the CDR3 is TGCGCCAGCAGCCGGGTAGGTGGGTACCAAGAGACCCAGTACTTC. Encoded protein: CASSRVGGYQETQYF. The chain has TRBV5-1 and TRBJ2-5, with D uncertain. The CDR3 totals 15 residues. From germline, CDR1 is SGHRS and CDR2 YFSETQ. With 4 bases removed from V and 0 bases from J, the gap between germline ends came to 13 bases.

This chain links TRBV5-1 with TRBJ1-6; no clear D. CDR1 and CDR2 from the germline V gene are SGHRS and YFSETQ. This CDR3 is built from 13 residues. The germline V and J ends were trimmed by 5 bases and 5 bases, with 8 bases remaining between them. The CDR3: CASRFGDNSPLHF. Here the CDR3 DNA reads TGCGCCAGCAGATTCGGGGATAATTCACCCCTCCACTTT.

CDR3 sequence reads: CSVGRSSLNEKLFF. For the CDR3, the DNA is TGCAGCGTAGGGAGGTCCAGCCTAAATGAAAAACTGTTTTTT. This chain uses TRBV29-1 with TRBJ1-4; D unclear. Germline V lookup: CDR1 SQVTM, CDR2 ANQGSEA. With 6 bases removed from V and 5 bases from J, the gap between germline ends came to 16 bases. This CDR3 has 14 residues.

The CDR3 is CASTLKDRGNYNEQFF. The CDR3 DNA follows: TGCGCCAGCACCCTAAAGGACAGGGGCAACTACAATGAGCAGTTCTTC. V is TRBV5-1 and J is TRBJ2-1; TRBD1 aligns across 9 bases. Germline V gives CDR1 SGHRS, CDR2 YFSETQ. The V and J ends lost 6 bases and 3 bases, in that order; junction bases with no gene match: 10. This CDR3 region has 16 residues.

The chain uses TRBV11-2 and TRBJ1-3, with D maybe TRBD1 (5 bases). V was pared by 6 bases and J by 0 bases, with 9 bases between. This CDR3 region has 14 residues. CDR1 is SGHAT, CDR2 FQNNGV, per germline. The CDR3 loop is CASSKGSSGNTIYF. Written as DNA, the CDR3 is TGTGCCAGCAGTAAGGGGTCCTCTGGAAACACCATATATTTT.